This T cell receptor beta chain was observed in a study of blood T cell repertoires in COVID-19. Overall study context: Italy, Spain and the United States were the sources of the convalescent and acute COVID-19 samples. The cDNA or gDNA used as material had been derived from T cells, B-cell-depleted T cells, or PBMCs.

In the original processing: Estimation of nucleated cell counts relied on the amplification of reference gene primers. Here immunoSEQ multiplex PCR was the method, and the copy in TCRdb shows in-frame clones only, minus some. V, J and clone size reflect that table, while D and trimming were determined from the DNA. This sample carries some 150,000 clones, 80% to 90% of them seen once, and the ten largest clones take under 3.5%. Looked up from germline, CDR1 is MNHNY and CDR2 is SVGAGI (reference sequence). The ends were cut back, 4 bases at V and 0 bases at J, with 13 bases in the middle. This CDR3 is 15 amino acids long.

The clonotype originates from a man between 65 and 79 years old with acute or convalescent COVID-19. The sample was peripheral blood. V is TRBV6-6 and J is TRBJ2-7, with D perhaps TRBD2 (6 bases). The CDR3, as DNA: TGTGCCAGCAGTTGGGCCCGGGACTCCTCCTACGAGCAGTACTTC. It specifies CASSWARDSSYEQYF.